This T cell receptor beta chain comes out of a study of T cell repertoires in aging, cancer and after chemotherapy. The wider study: About 9 million TCR reads made up the full dataset.

Study-level results: Median generation probability rose over the chemotherapy interval in each cancer cohort, suggesting rebound thymic output. Age-matched healthy donors had significantly more diverse, less clonal blood TCR repertoires than untreated cancer patients.

V was trimmed by 4 bases and J by 5 bases, leaving 7 bases between them. CDR3 length: 11 amino acids. The germline V gene has CDR1 GTSNPN and CDR2 SVGIG (reference sequence). Peripheral blood genomic DNA, not sorted cells or RNA, was the template. Multiplex touch-down PCR with TRB-A/B primers amplified rearranged V-D-J TRB sequences. TCRdb reprocessed the multiplex PCR reads with MiXCR, giving one entry per CDR3 protein. In the table there are a few thousand distinct CDR3 sequences, roughly a quarter of which are singletons. By share of the sample, this clonotype is medium-sized (0.01 to 0.1%). Antigen unknown.

Sequencing was carried out using blood. The sequence came from a human donor in good health. The donor label of this sample is uncertain. The V call is TRBV30, the J call TRBJ2-3, with D tentatively TRBD2 (5 bases). CDR3 amino acids: CAWTRGDTQYF. The CDR3 DNA reads as TGTGCCTGGACTCGGGGAGATACGCAGTATTTT.